This T cell receptor beta chain was obtained from a study of beta chain features in type 1 diabetes (dated by TCRdb to the late 2010s). Study-level background: No differences in mean age, gender distribution, total cell number or subset yield were found between patients and healthy donors. A total of about 110,000,000 sorted cells were examined across all samples, and a strong correlation was observed between cell number per subset and RNA yield. In the study, TCRB repertoires of sorted circulating CD4+ T cell subsets from recently diagnosed type 1 diabetes patients were compared with those of matched healthy donors. Regulatory and stem cell-like memory subsets were isolated from only 8 patients and 8 healthy donors, whereas naive and central memory subsets came from all 28 donors. The investigation overall reported the following: Shorter templates might have been favored by PCR, but patient and control samples were amplified and corrected together, so both groups would have been affected equally by any skew. Sequencing cDNA rather than genomic DNA could over-represent highly expressing activated cells, although activation and CD3 levels did not differ between groups. Because the HLA sub-analyses included only small numbers of individuals, any influence of HLA type on TCRB rearrangement was left unresolved. Naive, central memory and regulatory TCRB repertoires appeared to be more alike among patients than among healthy donors. At VDJ recombination sites, patients with type 1 diabetes made fewer insertions and deleted more nucleotides, a pattern implying thymic rearrangement abnormalities. In all four CD4+ subsets, TCRB CDR3 length was moderately but significantly shorter in type 1 diabetes patients.

Sequences MNHNS (CDR1) and SASEGT (CDR2) are obtained from the germline V gene. The CDR3 holds 15 amino acids from the cysteine to the phenylalanine. Of the read, only the CDR3 DNA is kept; its 45 bases are in frame from base 1. A distance of 15 bases separates the germline ends of V and J, which lose 3 bases and 4 bases respectively. The High Capacity cDNA Reverse Transcription Kit was used to reverse transcribe all of the isolated RNA, meaning that expressed TCRB transcripts were what got sequenced. Naive, central memory and regulatory T cell samples underwent deep immunoSEQ sequencing, averaging around 3.6 million total reads per sample. Sorted cells were lysed in RLT buffer and RNA was extracted with DNase-treated RNeasy Micro or Mini kits, depending on cell number. Each cell subset was processed on its own to prevent cross-contamination, while patient and healthy donor samples were processed together. The immunoSEQ multiplex PCR was used to amplify TCRB sequences from cDNA, yielding 87-bp fragments that span the CDR3 region. Amplicons were sequenced on the Illumina HiSeq platform. Turning to the authors' computational methods: Synthetic template baselines were used to correct PCR bias computationally, reads within Hamming distance 2 were collapsed, and singletons that could not be merged were discarded. Reads were aligned against IMGT so that V, D and J genes, CDR3 length and insertions or deletions at six rearrangement sites could be assigned. Within each subset, clonotype counts were normalized to sorted cell number, after which true diversity and Gini coefficients were computed with the tcR R package. Repertoire sharing was quantified using the overlap coefficient calculated on TCRB nucleotide sequences. Out-of-frame TCRB sequences from naive cells were analyzed to stand in for the pre-selection repertoire. Held by TCRdb, this immuneACCESS table contains in-frame sequences only and omits some clones. Under half of the omission traces to an unresolved V gene where checked; the cause of the rest is unknown. V and J calls and clone size come straight from that table; D and trimming were deduced from the DNA. The sample records under 900,000 clones, around a sixth of which are singletons. The ten most abundant clones make up 0.023% of the sample.

Each donor gave one peripheral blood draw, around 100 mL on average, collected into heparinised tubes. A BD FACSAria II and a panel including CD45RO, CCR7, CD25, CD127, CD95 and CD27 were used to sort naive, central memory, regulatory and stem cell-like memory CD4+ T cells. Purity was above 98% for every sorted population. Right away, PBMCs were isolated by Lymphoprep density gradient centrifugation and were stained directly, with no culture step. To minimize batch effects, samples were stained and sorted in pairs, one healthy donor with one patient per experiment. On this clone: The clone's antigen remains unknown. Nothing much larger sits one base from this clone, and base qualities are not available.

The V and J genes are TRBV6-1 and TRBJ1-2; the D gene is perhaps TRBD1, on 5 matching bases. The origin of this receptor is a woman between 18 and 30 years old in good health. The sequenced sample was naive CD4+ T cells from blood. The cell subset or site label here, explained by the study, means: true naive CD4+ T cells. This receptor carries the CDR3 CASSDPRVLSYGYTF. The DNA is as follows: TGTGCCAGCAGTGACCCCAGGGTGTTGAGCTATGGCTACACCTTC.